These T cell receptor beta chains were read from a single sample in a study of graft-versus-host responses after intestinal transplantation. Measured with immunoSEQ multiplex PCR; TCRdb has only the in-frame clones, and not every one. Of about 120,000 clones in the sample, 85% to 95% were seen once. The antigens for these receptors are not known. This material consisted of unstimulated CD8+ T cells sorted from spleen or lymph node cells, taken before intestinal transplant. The receptors here all came from a human donor who received an intestinal transplant. CDR3s include the opening cysteine and the closing phenylalanine or tryptophan. Fields, in order: clone size, V gene, D gene, J gene, CDR3 DNA, CDR3 protein. D genes are given only for firm matches. Clone size is given for some rows only: seen once, a few or many times, or a class if the clone is expanded.

>-|TRBV5-1|-|TRBJ2-1
TGCGCCAGCAGCGCCTACTATACGCGCGGGACCTACAATGAGCAGTTCTTC
CASSAYYTRGTYNEQFF
>-|TRBV6-5|TRBD1|TRBJ1-1
TGTGCCAGCAGTCACCCGGGACAGGGCACTGAAGCTTTCTTT
CASSHPGQGTEAFF
>-|TRBV2|-|TRBJ1-6
TGTGCCAGCAGTCGTGGGACGAATTCACCCCTCCACTTT
CASSRGTNSPLHF
>-|TRBV18|-|TRBJ2-5
TGTGCCAGCTCACCCCTAGCGTCCTCCCAAGAGACCCAGTACTTC
CASSPLASSQETQYF
>-|TRBV4-1|TRBD2|TRBJ2-7
TGCGCCAGCAGCCAAAGCCCAGCGGGAGACGAGCAGTACTTC
CASSQSPAGDEQYF
>-|TRBV4-1|TRBD2|TRBJ2-1
TGCGCCAGCAGCCAAGGCCCGGGAGGAGGGAATGAGCAGTTCTTC
CASSQGPGGGNEQFF
>-|TRBV6-1|-|TRBJ2-7
TGTGCCAGCAGTGAGAGAGGCGCCTACGAGCAGTACTTC
CASSERGAYEQYF
>-|TRBV2|-|TRBJ1-2
TGTGCCAGCAGTGAGAAAGGACCCTATGGCTACACCTTC
CASSEKGPYGYTF
>-|TRBV28|-|TRBJ2-7
TGTGCCAGCAGTCCAACCAGGGGGGCCGAGCAGTACTTC
CASSPTRGAEQYF
>-|TRBV4-1|TRBD2|TRBJ2-2
TGCGCCAGCAACGCGGGAGGGCGTACCGGGGAGCTGTTTTTT
CASNAGGRTGELFF
>once|TRBV9|TRBD2|TRBJ2-5
TGTGCCAGCAGCCCCCAAGCGGGAGGGGGGGAGACCCAGTACTTC
CASSPQAGGGETQYF
>-|TRBV15|-|TRBJ2-3
TGTGCCACCAGCGGACTCGGTAGTCCCTCAGATACGCAGTATTTT
CATSGLGSPSDTQYF
>-|TRBV4-1|-|TRBJ2-1
TGCGCCAGCAGCCAATCGGGTAGCGGACACAATGAGCAGTTCTTC
CASSQSGSGHNEQFF
>few|TRBV7-9|-|TRBJ1-1
TGTGCGTCGCGGGGAATGGGCACTGAAGCTTTCTTT
CASRGMGTEAFF
>-|TRBV5-4|TRBD2|TRBJ2-7
TGTGCCAGCAGCTTGGAATTAGCGGGAGGTTCCTACGAGCAGTACTTC
CASSLELAGGSYEQYF
>-|TRBV10-1|TRBD2|TRBJ2-7
TGCGCCAGCAGTGAGTCGAAAAGACTAGCGGCCAACCCCTACGAGCAGTACTTC
CASSESKRLAANPYEQYF